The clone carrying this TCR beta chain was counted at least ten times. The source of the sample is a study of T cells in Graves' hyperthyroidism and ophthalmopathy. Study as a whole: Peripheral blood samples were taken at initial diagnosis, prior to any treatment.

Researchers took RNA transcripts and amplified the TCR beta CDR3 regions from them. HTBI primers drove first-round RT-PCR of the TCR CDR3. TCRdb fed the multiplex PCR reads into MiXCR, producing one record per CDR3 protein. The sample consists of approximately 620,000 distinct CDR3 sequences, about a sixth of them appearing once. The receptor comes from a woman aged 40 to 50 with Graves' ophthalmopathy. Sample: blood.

The CDR3 protein is CASKKAAYNEQFF. CDR3 DNA: TGTGCCAGCAAAAAGGCGGCCTACAATGAGCAGTTCTTC. The V and J genes are TRBV28 and TRBJ2-1; D unclear. The CDR3 has 13 amino acids. Trimming took 7 bases from V and 2 from J, leaving 9 bases between them. Germline-derived CDR1 and CDR2 are MDHEN and SYDVKM.